The following is a T cell receptor beta chain sequence with its context. Its antigen is as yet unknown. The primer mix had 60 Vbeta and 13 Jbeta primers. Libraries were prepared by immunoSEQ multiplex PCR; TCRdb keeps only in-frame clonotypes and omits some of them. The sample has fewer than 200,000 clones, roughly 80% seen once. The entry originates in a study of cytomegalovirus exposure and HLA in healthy donors. Study results and caveats: It emerged from a later analysis that several of the most significant clusters appeared to be linked to common viral pathogens. For TCR beta chains, V- and J-gene trimming was later linked to a missense DCLRE1C variant. Versus the roughly 690-donor mean, an Asian-associated ancestry cluster reportedly showed fewer N-insertions in a later analysis.

This CDR3 has 16 residues. Deletions cut 3 bases from V and 1 base from J, with 13 bases between. Germline CDR1 reads SGDLS; CDR2 reads YYNGEE. Donors counted as nominally healthy when sampled, yet unrecorded immune exposures were likely. The TCR originated in a man aged 30-40 years in good health and CMV-seronegative. This chain uses TRBV9 with TRBJ2-2; D may be TRBD1 (5 bases). Sequencing was done on a sample of PBMCs. The chain's CDR3 is CASSAVRVVNTGELFF. Here the CDR3 DNA reads TGTGCCAGCAGCGCAGTCAGGGTCGTGAACACCGGGGAGCTGTTTTTT.